A selection of T cell receptor beta chains follows, all from one sample in a study of monozygotic twins with inflammatory bowel disease. One entry per CDR3 protein, without DNA, is what TCRdb gives after re-calling the 5' RACE reads. This sample's table reports about 450,000 distinct CDR3 sequences. Material for sequencing was blood. The source is a human donor with ulcerative colitis or Crohn's disease, or a healthy co-twin of an affected twin (not recorded which). The CDR3 runs from the conserved cysteine through the conserved F or W.

v_gene: TRBV18; j_gene: TRBJ2-7; CDR3aa: CASSPPYASYEQYF
v_gene: TRBV11-1; j_gene: TRBJ2-4; CDR3aa: CASSLDSGLINIQYF
v_gene: TRBV20-1; j_gene: TRBJ2-1; CDR3aa: CSASPNYNEQFF
v_gene: TRBV5-1; j_gene: TRBJ2-2; CDR3aa: CASRELSAATGELFF
v_gene: TRBV20-1; j_gene: TRBJ2-1; CDR3aa: CSARAPGLAGDGNEQFF
v_gene: TRBV18; j_gene: TRBJ2-7; CDR3aa: CASSQGAISSYEQYF
v_gene: TRBV5-1; j_gene: TRBJ2-7; CDR3aa: CASSLVPGFYEQYF
v_gene: TRBV20-1; j_gene: TRBJ1-5; CDR3aa: CSASGQPNQPQHF
v_gene: TRBV10-3; j_gene: TRBJ1-5; CDR3aa: CAISAVGLTSNQPQHF
v_gene: TRBV2; j_gene: TRBJ2-1; CDR3aa: CASSTGTSVNEQFF
v_gene: TRBV7-2; j_gene: TRBJ2-6; CDR3aa: CASSGQGISGANVLTF
v_gene: TRBV20-1; j_gene: TRBJ2-2; CDR3aa: CSASGTGPPPGELFF
v_gene: TRBV10-3; j_gene: TRBJ2-7; CDR3aa: CAISELGQGYEQYF
v_gene: TRBV5-1; j_gene: TRBJ2-2; CDR3aa: CASSWDRGRGSGELFF
v_gene: TRBV6-5; j_gene: TRBJ1-2; CDR3aa: CASSYRGDGYTF
v_gene: TRBV6-5; j_gene: TRBJ2-2; CDR3aa: CASSYSMSGNTGELFF
v_gene: TRBV5-1; j_gene: TRBJ2-2; CDR3aa: CASSKETGFTGELFF
v_gene: TRBV7-8; j_gene: TRBJ2-7; CDR3aa: CASSFQTGTRAYEQYF
v_gene: TRBV5-1; j_gene: TRBJ1-1; CDR3aa: CASSLGGGGTEAFF
v_gene: TRBV20-1; j_gene: TRBJ2-7; CDR3aa: CSARVSAGASYEQYF
v_gene: TRBV25-1; j_gene: TRBJ2-3; CDR3aa: CASTPRGIGDTQYF
v_gene: TRBV7-2; j_gene: TRBJ2-5; CDR3aa: CASSLRQTQYF
v_gene: TRBV7-9; j_gene: TRBJ1-2; CDR3aa: CASSPDGGPRGYTF
v_gene: TRBV20-1; j_gene: TRBJ2-1; CDR3aa: CSAPVMGGGQFF
v_gene: TRBV29-1; j_gene: TRBJ2-7; CDR3aa: CSVCWVESYEQYF
v_gene: TRBV18; j_gene: TRBJ1-5; CDR3aa: CASSPVAGGMGQPQHF
v_gene: TRBV5-1; j_gene: TRBJ2-5; CDR3aa: CASSPTSGTGTQYF
v_gene: TRBV20-1; j_gene: TRBJ2-2; CDR3aa: CSARVFGAGDRTGELFF
v_gene: TRBV20-1; j_gene: TRBJ2-3; CDR3aa: CSAPSNFGHTQYF
v_gene: TRBV9; j_gene: TRBJ1-4; CDR3aa: CASSVAGATNEELFF
v_gene: TRBV11-2; j_gene: TRBJ2-1; CDR3aa: CASSLGRATDEQFF
v_gene: TRBV3-1; j_gene: TRBJ1-2; CDR3aa: CASSQPGQNYGYTF
v_gene: TRBV20-1; j_gene: TRBJ1-6; CDR3aa: CSTSQGIEGLDNSPLHF
v_gene: TRBV25-1; j_gene: TRBJ1-1; CDR3aa: CASSRRGVGGTEAFF
v_gene: TRBV12-3/TRBV12-4; j_gene: TRBJ1-2; CDR3aa: CASSPFIRAVYGYTF
v_gene: TRBV6-1; j_gene: TRBJ2-5; CDR3aa: CASSEGLVGQETQYF
v_gene: TRBV7-2; j_gene: TRBJ1-1; CDR3aa: CASSLIVNTEAFF
v_gene: TRBV18; j_gene: TRBJ1-3; CDR3aa: CASSPGQWNTIYF
v_gene: TRBV27; j_gene: TRBJ1-1; CDR3aa: CASRWDRVRYTEAFF
v_gene: TRBV5-1; j_gene: TRBJ2-3; CDR3aa: CASSSWTGGALDTQYF
v_gene: TRBV6-1; j_gene: TRBJ1-6; CDR3aa: CASSTTGLYNSPLHF
v_gene: TRBV6-1; j_gene: TRBJ2-3; CDR3aa: CASSRRDRGRSFADTQYF
v_gene: TRBV20-1; j_gene: TRBJ2-1; CDR3aa: CSAREAPSSYNEQFF
v_gene: TRBV29-1; j_gene: TRBJ2-5; CDR3aa: CSVVGQGRGETQYF
v_gene: TRBV9; j_gene: TRBJ1-2; CDR3aa: CASSAPTGAGYGYTF
v_gene: TRBV27; j_gene: TRBJ2-7; CDR3aa: CASSLVLAGVYEQYF
v_gene: TRBV18; j_gene: TRBJ2-5; CDR3aa: CASSDGTVETQYF
v_gene: TRBV7-2; j_gene: TRBJ1-1; CDR3aa: CASSPRDGQTEAFF
v_gene: TRBV6-5; j_gene: TRBJ1-2; CDR3aa: CASTSGPGGYTF
v_gene: TRBV5-1; j_gene: TRBJ2-2; CDR3aa: CASSTGQDLNTGELFF
v_gene: TRBV6-5; j_gene: TRBJ2-7; CDR3aa: CASSYTGGSGSYEQYF
v_gene: TRBV5-1; j_gene: TRBJ1-1; CDR3aa: CASSLQPGDTEAFF
v_gene: TRBV20-1; j_gene: TRBJ2-4; CDR3aa: CSARLVSDIQYF
v_gene: TRBV6-1; j_gene: TRBJ2-7; CDR3aa: CASSAVGQGAREQYF
v_gene: TRBV9; j_gene: TRBJ2-6; CDR3aa: CASSSRTAHSGANVLTF
v_gene: TRBV6-5; j_gene: TRBJ1-2; CDR3aa: CASRPNEVPGYTF
v_gene: TRBV5-6; j_gene: TRBJ2-7; CDR3aa: CASSTGGDTPEQYF